This T cell receptor beta chain was sequenced for a study of CXCR3 chemokines and chemotherapy response in bladder cancer. In its sample, this clonotype ranks as medium-sized. Looked up from germline, CDR1 is ENHRY and CDR2 is SYGVKD. The germline V and J ends were trimmed by 2 bases and 5 bases, with 15 bases remaining between them. CDR3 size: 15 residues. One entry per CDR3 protein results from TCRdb running MiXCR on the PCR reads. The sample carries around 1,400 distinct CDR3 sequences, roughly 6% recorded once. This material was obtained from a patient whose treatment included neoadjuvant chemotherapy. The receptor comes from a human donor with bladder cancer that responded to neoadjuvant chemotherapy. The chain uses TRBV10-3 and TRBJ2-5; possibly TRBD2 for D (5 bases). CDR3 coding DNA: TGTGCCATCAGTGAGCCGGGTCCCGGGATGGAGACCCAGTACTTC. Translating gives CAISEPGPGMETQYF.